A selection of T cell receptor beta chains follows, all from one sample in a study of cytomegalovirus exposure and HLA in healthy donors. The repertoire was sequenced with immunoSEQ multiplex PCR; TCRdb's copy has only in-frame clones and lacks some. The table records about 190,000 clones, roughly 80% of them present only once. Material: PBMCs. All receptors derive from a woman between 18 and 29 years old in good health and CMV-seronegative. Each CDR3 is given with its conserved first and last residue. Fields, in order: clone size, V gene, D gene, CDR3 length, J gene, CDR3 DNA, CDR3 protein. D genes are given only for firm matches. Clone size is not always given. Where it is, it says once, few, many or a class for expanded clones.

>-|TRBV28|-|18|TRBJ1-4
TGTGCCAGCAGTTTCCCTTATGAGCGGGCCTCCAGTAATGAAAAACTGTTTTTT
CASSFPYERASSNEKLFF
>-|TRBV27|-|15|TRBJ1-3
TGTGCCAGCAGCCGACAGCGCGACTCTGGAAACACCATATATTTT
CASSRQRDSGNTIYF
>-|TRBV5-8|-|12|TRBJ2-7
TGTGCCAGCAGCTTCGAGCCCTACGAGCAGTACTTC
CASSFEPYEQYF
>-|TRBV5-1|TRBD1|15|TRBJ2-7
TGCGCCAGCAGCTTGGAGGGACAGGGGGTCTACGAGCAGTACTTC
CASSLEGQGVYEQYF
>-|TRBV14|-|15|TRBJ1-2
TGTGCCAGCAGCCAAGATATTAACAGAGGGCATGGCTACACCTTC
CASSQDINRGHGYTF
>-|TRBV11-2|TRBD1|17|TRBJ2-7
TGTGCCAGCAGCTTAGACTGGACAGGGGGGACCTCCTACGAGCAGTACTTC
CASSLDWTGGTSYEQYF
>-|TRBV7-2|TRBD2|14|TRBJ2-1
TGTGCCAGCAGGGGACTAGCGGGAGTAAATGAGCAGTTCTTC
CASRGLAGVNEQFF
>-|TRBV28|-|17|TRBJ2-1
TGTGCCAGCAGTTCATCCGGAGGGCCAAGGTCCTACAATGAGCAGTTCTTC
CASSSSGGPRSYNEQFF
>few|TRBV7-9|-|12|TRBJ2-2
TGTGCCAGCAGCCGTGTTGCCGGGGAGCTGTTTTTT
CASSRVAGELFF
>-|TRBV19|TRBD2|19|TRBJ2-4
TGTGCCAGTAGTAGCGGGGGCGGGAGGTTCGGGGGAGCCAAAAACATTCAGTACTTC
CASSSGGGRFGGAKNIQYF
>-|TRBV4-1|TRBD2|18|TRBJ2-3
TGCGCCAGCAGCCACCTCGGGAGTAGCGGGCCTAGCACAGATACGCAGTATTTT
CASSHLGSSGPSTDTQYF
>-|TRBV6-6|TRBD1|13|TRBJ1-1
TGTGCCAGCGGCAGACAGGGAAACACTGAAGCTTTCTTT
CASGRQGNTEAFF
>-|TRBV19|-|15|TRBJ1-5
TGTGCCAGTAGTATGGTTCGGACGGGAAATCAGCCCCAGCATTTT
CASSMVRTGNQPQHF
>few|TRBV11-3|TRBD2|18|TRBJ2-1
TGTGCCAGCAGCTGGAAACGACCGGGACTAGCGGGACACAATGAGCAGTTCTTC
CASSWKRPGLAGHNEQFF
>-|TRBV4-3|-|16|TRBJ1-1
TGCGCCAGCAGCCAAGATGGGGGGAGCATGAACACTGAAGCTTTCTTT
CASSQDGGSMNTEAFF
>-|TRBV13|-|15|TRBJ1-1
TGTGCCAGCAGCCAAGCCGGGGTAGGTGGCACTGAAGCTTTCTTT
CASSQAGVGGTEAFF
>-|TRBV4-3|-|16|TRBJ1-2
TGCGCCAGCAGCCAAGATTGGGGGAGGGTAACGGGGGGCTACACCTTC
CASSQDWGRVTGGYTF
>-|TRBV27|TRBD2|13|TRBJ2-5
TGTGCCAGCAGTTCTTATCCGGGACTAGCGATGTACTTC
CASSSYPGLAMYF
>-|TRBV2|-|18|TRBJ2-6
TGTGCCAGCAGCGACGAATGGATGGGGGGCTCTGGGGCCAACGTCCTGACTTTC
CASSDEWMGGSGANVLTF
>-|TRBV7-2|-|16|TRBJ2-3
TGTGCCAGCAGCTTGCCAGGGTTTCCGAGCACAGATACGCAGTATTTT
CASSLPGFPSTDTQYF
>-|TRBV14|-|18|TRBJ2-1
TGTGCCAGCAGCCAAGACCAAGTTGGGGGACTCGCCTGGGATGAGCAGTTCTTC
CASSQDQVGGLAWDEQFF
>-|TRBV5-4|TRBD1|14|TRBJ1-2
TGTGCCAGCAGCTTTGACAGGGCGGGCTATGGCTACACCTTC
CASSFDRAGYGYTF
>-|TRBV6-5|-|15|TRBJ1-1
TGTGCCAGCACACATATGTTAGGGGGTAGCACTGAAGCTTTCTTT
CASTHMLGGSTEAFF
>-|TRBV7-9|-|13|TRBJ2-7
TGTGCCAGCACGCAGACAGGATCCTACGAGCAGTACTTC
CASTQTGSYEQYF
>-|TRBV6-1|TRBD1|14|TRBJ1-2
TGTGCCAGCAGGGAGACAGGGAAGGAGGTTGGCTACACCTTC
CASRETGKEVGYTF
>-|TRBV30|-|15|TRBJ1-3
TGTGCCTGGAGTGTACGGGTCAGACGGGGAAACACCATATATTTT
CAWSVRVRRGNTIYF
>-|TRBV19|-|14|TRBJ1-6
TGTGCCACCGGGAAGCGAGAGATTAATTCACCCCTCCACTTT
CATGKREINSPLHF
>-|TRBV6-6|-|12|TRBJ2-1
TGTGCCAGCAGTTACGTCGACAATGAGCAGTTCTTC
CASSYVDNEQFF
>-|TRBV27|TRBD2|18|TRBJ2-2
TGTGCCAGCAGTTTTCCACTAGCGGGGACGCCGAACACCGGGGAGCTGTTTTTT
CASSFPLAGTPNTGELFF